This TCR beta chain was captured in a study of cytomegalovirus exposure and HLA in healthy donors. CDR1 and CDR2 from the germline V gene are SNHLY and FYNNEI. The CDR3 has 18 amino acids. The V and J ends lost 1 base and 6 bases, in that order; junction bases with no gene match: 12. With 60 Vbeta and 13 Jbeta primers, the PCR was carried out. The method was immunoSEQ multiplex PCR; TCRdb's version includes in-frame clones alone and lacks a portion of them. The sample yields about 190,000 clones, approximately 79% seen once. The TCR was taken from a woman younger than 35 in good health and CMV-seronegative. The genes are TRBV2 and TRBJ2-3; 11 nucleotides align to TRBD2. Sequencing was carried out using PBMCs. CDR3 in amino acids: CASSEGLAGGIYSDTQYF. The CDR3 region has the DNA TGTGCCAGCAGTGAAGGTCTAGCGGGGGGAATCTATTCGGATACGCAGTATTTT.